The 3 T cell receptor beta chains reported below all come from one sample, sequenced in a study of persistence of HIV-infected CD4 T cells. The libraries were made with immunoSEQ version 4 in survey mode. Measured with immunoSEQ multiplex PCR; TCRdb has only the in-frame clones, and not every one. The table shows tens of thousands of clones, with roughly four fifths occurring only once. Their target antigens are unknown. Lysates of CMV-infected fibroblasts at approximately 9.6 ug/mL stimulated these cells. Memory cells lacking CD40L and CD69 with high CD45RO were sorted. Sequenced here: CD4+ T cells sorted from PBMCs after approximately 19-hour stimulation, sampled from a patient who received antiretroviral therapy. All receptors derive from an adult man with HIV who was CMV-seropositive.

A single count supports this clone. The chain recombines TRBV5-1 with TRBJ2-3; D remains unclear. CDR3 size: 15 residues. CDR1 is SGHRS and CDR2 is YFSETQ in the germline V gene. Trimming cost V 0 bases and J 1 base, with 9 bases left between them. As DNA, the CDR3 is TGCGCCAGCAGCTTGGGTGGTTTGGGCACAGATACGCAGTATTTT. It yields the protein CASSLGGLGTDTQYF.

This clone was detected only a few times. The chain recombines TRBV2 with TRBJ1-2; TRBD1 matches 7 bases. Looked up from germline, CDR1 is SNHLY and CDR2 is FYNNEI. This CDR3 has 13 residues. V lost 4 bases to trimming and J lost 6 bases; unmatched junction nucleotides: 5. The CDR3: CASSGQGPNGYTF. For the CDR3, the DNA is TGTGCCAGCAGTGGACAGGGTCCGAATGGCTACACCTTC.

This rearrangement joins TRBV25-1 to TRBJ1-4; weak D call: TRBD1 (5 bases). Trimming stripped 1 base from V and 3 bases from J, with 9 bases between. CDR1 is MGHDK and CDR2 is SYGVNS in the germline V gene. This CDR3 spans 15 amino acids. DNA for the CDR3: TGTGCCAGCAGTGAATTGAGGGACTCTAATGAAAAACTGTTTTTT. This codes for CASSELRDSNEKLFF. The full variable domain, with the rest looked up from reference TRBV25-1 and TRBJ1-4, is EADIYQTPRYLVIGTGKKITLECSQTMGHDKMYWYQQDPGMELHLIHYSYGVNSTEKGDLSSESTVSRIRTEHFPLTLESARPSHTSQYLCASSELRDSNEKLFFGSGTQLSVL.